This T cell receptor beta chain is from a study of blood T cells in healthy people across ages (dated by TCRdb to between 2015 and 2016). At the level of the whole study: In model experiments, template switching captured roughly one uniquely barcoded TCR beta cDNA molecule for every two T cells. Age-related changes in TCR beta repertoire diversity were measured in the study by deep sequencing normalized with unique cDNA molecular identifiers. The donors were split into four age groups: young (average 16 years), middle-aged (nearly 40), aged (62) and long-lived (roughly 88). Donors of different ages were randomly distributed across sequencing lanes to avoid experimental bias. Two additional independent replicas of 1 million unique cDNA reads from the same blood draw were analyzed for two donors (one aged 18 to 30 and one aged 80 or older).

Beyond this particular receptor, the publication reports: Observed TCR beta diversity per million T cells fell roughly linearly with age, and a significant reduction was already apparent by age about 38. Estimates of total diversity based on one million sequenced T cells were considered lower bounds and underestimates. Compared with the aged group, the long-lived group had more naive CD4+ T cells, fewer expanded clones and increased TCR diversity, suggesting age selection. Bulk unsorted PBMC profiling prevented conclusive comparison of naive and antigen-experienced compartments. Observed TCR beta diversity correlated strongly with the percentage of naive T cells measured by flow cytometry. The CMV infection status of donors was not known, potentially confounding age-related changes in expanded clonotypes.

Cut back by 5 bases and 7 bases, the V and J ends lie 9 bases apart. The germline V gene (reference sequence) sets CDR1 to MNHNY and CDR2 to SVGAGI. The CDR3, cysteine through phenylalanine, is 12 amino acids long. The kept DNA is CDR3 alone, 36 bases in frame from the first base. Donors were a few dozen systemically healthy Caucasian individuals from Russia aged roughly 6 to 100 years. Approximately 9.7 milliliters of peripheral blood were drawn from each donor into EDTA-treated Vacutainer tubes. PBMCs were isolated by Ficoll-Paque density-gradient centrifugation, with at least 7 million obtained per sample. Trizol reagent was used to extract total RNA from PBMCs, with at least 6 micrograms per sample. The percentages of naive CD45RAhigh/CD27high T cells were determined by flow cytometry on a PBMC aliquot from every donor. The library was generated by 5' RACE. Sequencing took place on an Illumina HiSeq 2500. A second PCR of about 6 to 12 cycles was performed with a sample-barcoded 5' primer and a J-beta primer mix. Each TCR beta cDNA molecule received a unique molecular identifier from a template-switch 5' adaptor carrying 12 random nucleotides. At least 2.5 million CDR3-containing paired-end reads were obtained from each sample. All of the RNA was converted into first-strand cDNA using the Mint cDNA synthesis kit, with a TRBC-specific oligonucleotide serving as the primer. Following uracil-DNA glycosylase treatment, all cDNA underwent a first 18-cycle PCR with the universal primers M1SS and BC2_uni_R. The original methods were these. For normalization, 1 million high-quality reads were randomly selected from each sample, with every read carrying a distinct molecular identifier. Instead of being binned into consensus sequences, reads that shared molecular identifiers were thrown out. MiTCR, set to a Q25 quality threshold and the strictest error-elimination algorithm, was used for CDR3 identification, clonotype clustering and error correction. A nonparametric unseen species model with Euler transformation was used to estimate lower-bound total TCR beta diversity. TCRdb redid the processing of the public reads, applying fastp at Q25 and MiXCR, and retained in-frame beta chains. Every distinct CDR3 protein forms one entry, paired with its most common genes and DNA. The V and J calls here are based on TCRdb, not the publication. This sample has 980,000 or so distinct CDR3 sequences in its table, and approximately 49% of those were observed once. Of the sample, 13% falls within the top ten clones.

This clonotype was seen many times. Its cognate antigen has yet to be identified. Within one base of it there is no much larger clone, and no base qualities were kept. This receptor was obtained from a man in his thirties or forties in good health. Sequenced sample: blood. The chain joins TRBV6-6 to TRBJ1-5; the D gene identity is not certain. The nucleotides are TGTGCCAGCAGTCAACTGGAACAGCCCCAGCATTTT. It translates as CASSQLEQPQHF.